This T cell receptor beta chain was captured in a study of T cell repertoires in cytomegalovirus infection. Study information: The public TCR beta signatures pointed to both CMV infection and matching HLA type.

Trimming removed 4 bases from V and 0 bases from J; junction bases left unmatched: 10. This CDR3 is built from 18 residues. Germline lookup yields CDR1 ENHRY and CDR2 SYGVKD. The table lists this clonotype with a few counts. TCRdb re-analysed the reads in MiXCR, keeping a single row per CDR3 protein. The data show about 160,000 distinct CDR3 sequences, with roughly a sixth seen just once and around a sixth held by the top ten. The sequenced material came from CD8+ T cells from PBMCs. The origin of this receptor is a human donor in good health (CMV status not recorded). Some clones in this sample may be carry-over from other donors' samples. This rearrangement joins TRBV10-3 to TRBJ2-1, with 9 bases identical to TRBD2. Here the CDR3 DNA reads TGTGCCATCAGTGTTGAGCGGGAGGTTTCTAGCTCCTACAATGAGCAGTTCTTC. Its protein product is CAISVEREVSSSYNEQFF.